These 2 T cell receptor beta chains were all obtained from the same sample, sequenced in a study of CD8+ T cells in alopecia areata. After isolation, RNA underwent reverse transcription to generate cDNA as the sequencing template. Here immunoSEQ multiplex PCR was the method, and the copy in TCRdb shows in-frame clones only, minus some. The sample shows about 69,000 clones, roughly 57% of them seen only once. The sample consisted of CD8+ T cells sorted from blood, taken at week 0. These receptors were obtained from a human donor with alopecia areata.

The DNA of the CDR3 is TGTGCCACCAGTAAGGACGGAAACACTGAAGCTTTCTTT. Amino acid sequence: CATSKDGNTEAFF. This rearrangement joins TRBV15 to TRBJ1-1; no firm D call. Trimming removed 6 bases from V and 2 bases from J, with 10 bases in between. Germline values: CDR1 LNHNV, CDR2 YYDKDF (reference sequence). CDR3 size: 13 residues.

The J gene is TRBJ2-7, the V gene TRBV7-9, with a possible D match to TRBD2 (6 bases). The CDR3 contains 11 residues. CDR1 is SEHNR and CDR2 is FQNEAQ in the germline V gene (reference sequence). The V and J ends lost 5 bases and 6 bases respectively, with 8 bases between them. The CDR3 loop reads CASSEGLEQYF. CDR3 nucleotides: TGTGCCAGCAGCGAGGGACTCGAGCAGTACTTC. The whole variable domain, filled in from reference TRBV7-9 and TRBJ2-7, reads DTGVSQNPRHKITKRGQNVTFRCDPISEHNRLYWYRQTLGQGPEFLTYFQNEAQLEKSRLLSDRFSAERPKGSFSTLEIQRTEQGDSAMYLCASSEGLEQYFGPGTRLTVT.